This T cell receptor (beta chain) is drawn from a study of human T cells and chemical hapten exposure (dated by TCRdb to about 2021). With regard to the full study: For sensitization, 2% DPC in acetone was applied to a roughly 2 cm by roughly 2 cm area of upper inner arm skin. Weekly therapeutic DPC doses were additionally applied to the scalp of patients throughout the roughly 23-week study period. Patch tests used Finn chambers with 0.01% DPC on the upper back, scored after 6 days by International Contact Dermatitis Research Group standards. Most of the patients in the cohort were female, and the cohort covered alopecia areata with under or over 50% scalp involvement, alopecia totalis and alopecia universalis. The libraries were sequenced as a pool, and the TCR yield per sample differed mostly because of small variations in library volumes within the pool. This study followed changes in the peripheral blood TCR repertoire in vivo during primary and secondary sensitization of alopecia patients to the hapten diphenylcyclopropenone (DPC). Blood samples were taken from patients before sensitization (week 0) and at 2, 6 and about 24 weeks after DPC sensitization. Some 29 alopecia patients provided blood for TCR sequencing at one to four time points (pre-sensitization, 2, 6 and 24 weeks).

The intended sense of this specimen's time point label: pre-sensitization, week 0. Interpreted using the paper, the treatment or condition label stands for: therapeutic diphenylcyclopropenone sensitization with weekly scalp DPC. At each patch-test visit, blood was drawn before the patch test was applied. Patients were eligible if aged 18 to 70, diagnosed with alopecia and judged suitable for DPC therapy, and pregnant patients were excluded. Total RNA was extracted from unfractionated whole blood that had been collected in Tempus Blood RNA tubes. Libraries were made using RACE. The sample was run on a NextSeq 500. Library preparation attached unique molecular identifiers to individual cDNA molecules for quantitative, reproducible TCR counting. Each blood RNA sample was used to sequence both TCR alpha and TCR beta chains. The original pipeline was this. Samples had a median of approximately 93,000 TCRs, with a range from about 23,224 to 690,600. V, J and CDR3 annotation of the TCR reads was performed with the Decombinator software suite. To make PS versus PT1 abundance plots, every sample was subsampled to the same number of TCRs (28,000). Expanded TCRs were defined as absent before sensitization and observed at least eight times at the 2-week time point. TCRdb passed the public sequencing reads through fastp at Q25 and MiXCR, retaining productive beta sequences. Each entry merges the rows of one CDR3 protein and shows their most common DNA and genes. V and J calls and clone size were set by TCRdb, not the authors. The table for this sample lists 85,000 to 130,000 distinct CDR3 sequences; roughly an eighth of them were counted only once. The ten biggest clones cover roughly 1.6% of the sample.

The table lists this clonotype with many counts. What antigen it recognizes has not been identified. No base qualities exist here, and no much larger clone lies one base off it. Cut back by 0 bases and 1 base, the V and J ends lie 13 bases apart. Taken from the germline V gene, the CDR1 and CDR2 loops are SGDLS and YYNGEE. The CDR3 starts with the cysteine, ends with the phenylalanine, and has 16 residues. The only DNA kept is the CDR3, 48 bases in frame from the first base. Broad study findings and their caveats: Alopecia, a presumed autoimmune disease, was present in all patients, so the immune response of the patients might differ from that of healthy individuals. The number of TCRs above 1 in 1000 frequency did not change with DPC sensitization; there was no evidence of global repertoire structure alterations. Repeated subsampling changed both the strength of the expansion versus patch-test correlation and the threshold at which that correlation became significant. Patch test score was positively correlated with the number of PT1 expanded TCRs, with significance at thresholds 8, 16 and 32 but not at 4. Compared with pre-sensitization or healthy control sets, expanded TCRs formed significantly more large CDR3 similarity clusters, which is consistent with antigen-driven responses.

This clonotype originated in a woman aged 50 to 60 with alopecia areata. Some clones in this sample may be carry-over from other donors' samples. Material: whole blood, obtained in connection with sensitization to the hapten diphenylcyclopropenone (DPC). In this chain, TRBV9 is recombined with TRBJ2-5, with the D gene possibly TRBD1 or TRBD2, each one fitting 5 bases. The CDR3 region reads CASSVATGTTQETQYF. The sequenced DNA: TGTGCCAGCAGCGTAGCGACCGGGACGACCCAAGAGACCCAGTACTTC.